A single sample is the source of the 6 T cell receptor beta chains below, sequenced in a study of cytomegalovirus exposure and HLA in healthy donors. PCR used 60 Vbeta primers and 13 Jbeta primers. TCRdb's copy holds only in-frame clones and misses some; the assay was immunoSEQ multiplex PCR. Its table lists approximately 100,000 clones. Material: PBMCs. These receptors were taken from a man aged 40-55 years in good health and CMV-seronegative.

The chain uses TRBV6-6 and TRBJ1-4; maybe TRBD1 (5 bases). With 2 bases removed from V and 6 bases from J, the gap between germline ends came to 13 bases. The CDR3 contains 15 residues. Per germline, CDR1 MNHNY and CDR2 SVGAGI (reference sequence). The CDR3 is CASSYTGAKDEKLFF. DNA for the CDR3: TGTGCCAGCAGTTACACTGGGGCGAAGGATGAAAAACTGTTTTTT.

The chain couples TRBV5-4 to TRBJ2-7; D is ambiguous. With 0 bases removed from V and 0 bases from J, the gap between germline ends came to 4 bases. The CDR3 sequence is 13 residues long. Germline loops: CDR1 SGHNT, CDR2 YYREEE (reference sequence). CDR3 in DNA: TGTGCCAGCAGCTTGGGACACTCCTACGAGCAGTACTTC. It translates to CASSLGHSYEQYF.

This chain joins TRBV11-2 and TRBJ2-7; tentatively, D is TRBD1 (7 bases). Deletions cut 1 base from V and 2 bases from J, with 12 bases between. Per the germline V gene, CDR1 is SGHAT and CDR2 is FQNNGV. CDR3 length: 15 amino acids. The CDR3 protein is CASSLAQGRPYEQYF. The CDR3 region has the DNA TGTGCCAGCAGCTTAGCACAGGGGAGGCCCTACGAGCAGTACTTC.

The chain employs TRBV10-3 and TRBJ1-5, with TRBD1 as a possible D gene (5 bases). CDR3 size: 13 residues. Germline loops: CDR1 ENHRY, CDR2 SYGVKD. V lost 6 bases to trimming and J lost 3 bases, with 9 bases between them. As DNA, the CDR3 is TGTGCCATCAGCCCAGGGTACAATCAGCCCCAGCATTTT. It encodes CAISPGYNQPQHF.

This chain links TRBV9 with TRBJ2-7, with TRBD2 identical over 7 bases. There are 16 residues in the CDR3. Germline-derived CDR1 and CDR2 are SGDLS and YYNGEE. V dropped 0 bases and J dropped 4; count of bases not matched to a gene: 10. The CDR3 loop is CASSVDLMAGEYEQYF. The CDR3 region has the DNA TGTGCCAGCAGCGTAGATCTAATGGCGGGAGAGTACGAGCAGTACTTC.

The chain links TRBV5-4 to TRBJ2-1, with TRBD1 matching over 11 bases. The CDR3 length is 16 residues. Germline V gives CDR1 SGHNT, CDR2 YYREEE (reference sequence). V shed 0 bases, J shed 8 bases, and the junction held 7 bases outside the gene matches. The CDR3: CASSLAWDRGGDEQFF. The CDR3 DNA is TGTGCCAGCAGCTTGGCCTGGGACAGGGGGGGGGATGAGCAGTTCTTC.